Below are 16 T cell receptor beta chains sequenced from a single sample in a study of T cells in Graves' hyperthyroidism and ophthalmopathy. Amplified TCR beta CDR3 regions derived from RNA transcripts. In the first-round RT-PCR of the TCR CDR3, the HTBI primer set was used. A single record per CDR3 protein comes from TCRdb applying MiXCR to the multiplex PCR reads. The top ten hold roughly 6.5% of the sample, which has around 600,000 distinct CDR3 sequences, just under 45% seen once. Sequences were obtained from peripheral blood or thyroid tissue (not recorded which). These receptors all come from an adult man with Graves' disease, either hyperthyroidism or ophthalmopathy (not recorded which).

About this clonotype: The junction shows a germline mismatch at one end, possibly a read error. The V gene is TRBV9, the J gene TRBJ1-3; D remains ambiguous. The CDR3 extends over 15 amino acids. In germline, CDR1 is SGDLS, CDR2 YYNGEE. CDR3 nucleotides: TGTGCCTGCAGCCCCCACCAGACGTCTGGAAACACCATATATTTT. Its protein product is CACSPHQTSGNTIYF. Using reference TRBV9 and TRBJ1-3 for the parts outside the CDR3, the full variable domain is DSGVTQTPKHLITATGQRVTLRCSPRSGDLSVYWYQQSLDQGLQFLIQYYNGEERAKGNILERFSAQQFPDLHSELNLSSLELGDSALYFCACSPHQTSGNTIYFGEGSWLTVV.

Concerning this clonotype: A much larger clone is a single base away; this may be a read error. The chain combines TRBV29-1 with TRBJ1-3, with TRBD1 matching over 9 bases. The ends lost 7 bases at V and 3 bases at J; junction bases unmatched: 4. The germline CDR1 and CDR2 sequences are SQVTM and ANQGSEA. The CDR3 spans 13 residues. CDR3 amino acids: CSGGTGFGNTIYF. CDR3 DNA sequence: TGCAGCGGTGGGACAGGGTTTGGAAACACCATATATTTT. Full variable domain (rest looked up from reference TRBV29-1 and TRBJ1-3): SAVISQKPSRDICQRGTSLTIQCQVDSQVTMMFWYRQQPGQSLTLIATANQGSEATYESGFVIDKFPISRPNLTFSTLTVSNMSPEDSSIYLCSGGTGFGNTIYFGEGSWLTVV.

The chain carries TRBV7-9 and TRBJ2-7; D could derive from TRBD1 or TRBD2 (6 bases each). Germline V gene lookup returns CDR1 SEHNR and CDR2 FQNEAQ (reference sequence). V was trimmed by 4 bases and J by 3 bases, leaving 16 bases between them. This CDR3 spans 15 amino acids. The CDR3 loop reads CASSSNRRGDYEQYF. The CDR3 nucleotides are TGTGCCAGCAGCTCCAATCGGAGGGGGGACTACGAGCAGTACTTC.

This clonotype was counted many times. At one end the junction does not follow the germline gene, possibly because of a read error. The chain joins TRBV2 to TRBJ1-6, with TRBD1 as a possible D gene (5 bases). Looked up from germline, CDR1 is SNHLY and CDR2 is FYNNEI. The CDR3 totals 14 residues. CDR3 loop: CASREETVRSPLHF. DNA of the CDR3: TGTGCCAGCAGAGAAGAGACAGTCCGATCACCCCTCCACTTT.

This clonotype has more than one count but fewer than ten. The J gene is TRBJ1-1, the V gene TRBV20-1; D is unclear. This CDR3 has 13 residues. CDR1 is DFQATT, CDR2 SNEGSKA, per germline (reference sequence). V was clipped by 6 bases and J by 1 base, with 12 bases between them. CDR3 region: CSALYHQNTEAFF. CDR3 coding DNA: TGCAGTGCCCTCTACCACCAGAACACTGAAGCTTTCTTT.

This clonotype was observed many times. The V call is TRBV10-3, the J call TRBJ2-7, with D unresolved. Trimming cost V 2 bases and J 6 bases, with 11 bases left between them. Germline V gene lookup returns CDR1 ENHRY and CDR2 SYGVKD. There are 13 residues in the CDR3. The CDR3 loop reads CAISEGQAGEQYF. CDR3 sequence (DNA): TGTGCCATCAGTGAGGGGCAGGCAGGCGAGCAGTACTTC.

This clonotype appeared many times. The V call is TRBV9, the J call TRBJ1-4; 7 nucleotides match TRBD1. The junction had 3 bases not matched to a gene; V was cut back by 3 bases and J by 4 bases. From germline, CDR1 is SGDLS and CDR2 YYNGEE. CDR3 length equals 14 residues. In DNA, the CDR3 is TGTGCCAGCAGCGCGACAGGGAATAATGAAAAACTGTTTTTT. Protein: CASSATGNNEKLFF.

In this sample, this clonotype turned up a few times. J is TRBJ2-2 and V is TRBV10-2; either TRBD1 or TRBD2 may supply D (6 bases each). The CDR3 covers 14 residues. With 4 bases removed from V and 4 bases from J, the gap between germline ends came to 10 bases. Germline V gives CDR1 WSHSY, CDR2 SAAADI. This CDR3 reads CASSGRGATGELFF. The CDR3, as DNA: TGCGCCAGCAGTGGAAGGGGGGCCACCGGGGAGCTGTTTTTT.

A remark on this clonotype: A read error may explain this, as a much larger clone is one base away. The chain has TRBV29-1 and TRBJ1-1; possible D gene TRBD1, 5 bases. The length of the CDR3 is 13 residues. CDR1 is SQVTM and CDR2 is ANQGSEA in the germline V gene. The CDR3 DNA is TGCGGCGTGGGGGGAGACTGGAACACTGAAGCTTTCTTT. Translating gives CGVGGDWNTEAFF.

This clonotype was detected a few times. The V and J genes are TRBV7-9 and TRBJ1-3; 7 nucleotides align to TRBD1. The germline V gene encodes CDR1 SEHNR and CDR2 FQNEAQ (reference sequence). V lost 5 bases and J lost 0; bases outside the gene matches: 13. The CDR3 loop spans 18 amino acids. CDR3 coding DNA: TGTGCCAGCAGCCAAGATGTACGGGACAGAGCCTCTGGAAACACCATATATTTT. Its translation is CASSQDVRDRASGNTIYF.

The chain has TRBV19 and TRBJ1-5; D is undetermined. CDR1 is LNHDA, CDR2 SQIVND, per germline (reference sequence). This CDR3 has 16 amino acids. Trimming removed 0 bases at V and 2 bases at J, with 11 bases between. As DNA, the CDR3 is TGTGCCAGTAGTATAGACAATATGGGAGGCAATCAGCCCCAGCATTTT. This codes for CASSIDNMGGNQPQHF.

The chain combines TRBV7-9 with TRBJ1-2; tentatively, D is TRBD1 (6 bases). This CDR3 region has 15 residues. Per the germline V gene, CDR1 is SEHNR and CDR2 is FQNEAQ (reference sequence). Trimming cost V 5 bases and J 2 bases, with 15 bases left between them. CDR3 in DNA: TGTGCCAGCAGCCGGGGTGGACAGACCAACTATGGCTACACCTTC. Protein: CASSRGGQTNYGYTF.

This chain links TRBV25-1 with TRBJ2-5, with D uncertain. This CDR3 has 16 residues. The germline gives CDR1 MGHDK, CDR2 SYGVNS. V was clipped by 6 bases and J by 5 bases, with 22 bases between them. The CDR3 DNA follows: TGTGCCAGCAGCCAAGACCCACTCACAACGAGCGAGACCCAGTACTTC. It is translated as CASSQDPLTTSETQYF.

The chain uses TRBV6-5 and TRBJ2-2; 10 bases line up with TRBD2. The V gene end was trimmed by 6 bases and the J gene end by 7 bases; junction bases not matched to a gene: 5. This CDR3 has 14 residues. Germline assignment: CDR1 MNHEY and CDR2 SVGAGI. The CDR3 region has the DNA TGTGCCAGCAGGACGGGACTAGCGAGCGGGGAGCTGTTTTTT. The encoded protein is CASRTGLASGELFF.

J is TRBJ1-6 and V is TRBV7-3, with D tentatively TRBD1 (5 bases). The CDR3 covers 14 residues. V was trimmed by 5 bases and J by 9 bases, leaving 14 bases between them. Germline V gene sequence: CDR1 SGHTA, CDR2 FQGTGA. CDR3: CASSQGAGFSPLHF. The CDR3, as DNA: TGTGCCAGCAGCCAAGGAGCAGGGTTTTCACCCCTCCACTTT.

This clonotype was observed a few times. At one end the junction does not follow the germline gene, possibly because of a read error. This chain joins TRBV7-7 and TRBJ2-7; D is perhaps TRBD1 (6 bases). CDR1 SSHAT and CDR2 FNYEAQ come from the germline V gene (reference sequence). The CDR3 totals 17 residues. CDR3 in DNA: TGTGCTAGCAGCTTAGGGGGTGGGCCAGGGGCGAGGCGCGAGCAGTACTTC. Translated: CASSLGGGPGARREQYF.